The T cell receptor (beta chain) described here comes from a study of T cells in Graves' hyperthyroidism and ophthalmopathy. Amplified TCR beta CDR3 regions came from RNA transcripts. The TCR CDR3 first-round RT-PCR relied on the HTBI primer set. TCRdb ran MiXCR on the multiplex PCR reads and lists one entry per CDR3 protein. The profile covers a few hundred thousand distinct CDR3 sequences, with 46% appearing a single time and about 7.8% taken by the ten largest. Findings and limits, study-wide: The model anticipated ophthalmopathy a median approximately 6.6 months pre-onset.

CDR1 is GTSNPN and CDR2 is SVGIG in the germline V gene (reference sequence). This CDR3 spans 13 amino acids. Trimming pared 6 bases from V and 1 base from J, leaving 12 bases between. Diagnosis of hyperthyroidism was new in patients aged 18 to 65, and its duration was under 2 months. Patients showing uncontrolled infection, other autoimmune disease, pregnancy or lactation were ineligible. Each diagnosis was grounded in clinical symptoms, serum thyroxine and TRAb, thyroid ultrasound, and orbital computed tomography. This clonotype was seen at least ten times. Its antigen is as yet unknown. The receptor was isolated from a woman between 18 and 29 years old with Graves' hyperthyroidism. Sequencing was carried out using peripheral blood or thyroid tissue (not recorded which). The chain is built from TRBV30 and TRBJ1-2; D remains unclear. CDR3 DNA sequence: TGTGCCTGCCACCGGTCGAGTAACTATGGCTACACCTTC. Protein product: CACHRSSNYGYTF.